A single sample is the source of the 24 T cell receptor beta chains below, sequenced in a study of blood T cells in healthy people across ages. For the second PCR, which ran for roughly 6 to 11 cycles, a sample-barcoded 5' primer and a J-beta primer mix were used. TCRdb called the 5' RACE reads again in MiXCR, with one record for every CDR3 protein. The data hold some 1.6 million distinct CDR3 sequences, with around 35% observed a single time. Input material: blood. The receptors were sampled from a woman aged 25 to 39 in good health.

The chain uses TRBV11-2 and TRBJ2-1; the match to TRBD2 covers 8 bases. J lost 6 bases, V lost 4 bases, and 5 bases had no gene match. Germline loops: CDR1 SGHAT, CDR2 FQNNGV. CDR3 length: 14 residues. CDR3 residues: CASSSGLEGNEQFF. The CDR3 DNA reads TGTGCCAGCAGCTCGGGACTAGAAGGCAATGAGCAGTTCTTC. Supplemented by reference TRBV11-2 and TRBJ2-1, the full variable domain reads EAGVAQSPRYKIIEKRQSVAFWCNPISGHATLYWYQQILGQGPKLLIQFQNNGVVDDSQLPKDRFSAERLKGVDSTLKIQPAKLEDSAVYLCASSSGLEGNEQFFGPGTRLTVL.

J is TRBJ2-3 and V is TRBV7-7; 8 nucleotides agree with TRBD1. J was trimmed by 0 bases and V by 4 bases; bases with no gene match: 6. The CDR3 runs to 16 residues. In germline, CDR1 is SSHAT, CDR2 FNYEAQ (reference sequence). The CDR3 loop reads CASSSNRGTSTDTQYF. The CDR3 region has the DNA TGTGCCAGCAGCTCAAACAGGGGGACTAGCACAGATACGCAGTATTTT.

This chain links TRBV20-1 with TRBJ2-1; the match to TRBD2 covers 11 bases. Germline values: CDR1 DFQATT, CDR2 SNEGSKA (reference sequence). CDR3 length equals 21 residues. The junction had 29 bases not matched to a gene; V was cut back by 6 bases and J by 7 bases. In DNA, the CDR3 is TGCAGTGCCAGGGGGCTTGGAGCGGGACTAGCGGAGGTGGGGTCGGGGAATGAGCAGTTCTTC. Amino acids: CSARGLGAGLAEVGSGNEQFF.

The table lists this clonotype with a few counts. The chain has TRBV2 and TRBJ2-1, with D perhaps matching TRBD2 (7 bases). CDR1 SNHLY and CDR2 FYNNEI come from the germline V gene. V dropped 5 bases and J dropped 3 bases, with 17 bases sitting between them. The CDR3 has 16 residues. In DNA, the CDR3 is TGTGCCAGCAGTCTTCTTCGAGGGGGGGGCTACAATGAGCAGTTCTTC. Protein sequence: CASSLLRGGGYNEQFF.

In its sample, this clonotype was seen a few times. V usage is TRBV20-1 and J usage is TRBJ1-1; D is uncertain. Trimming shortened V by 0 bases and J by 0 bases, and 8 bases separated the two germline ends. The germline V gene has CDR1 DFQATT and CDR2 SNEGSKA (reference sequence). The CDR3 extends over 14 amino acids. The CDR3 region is CSAREVSVNTEAFF. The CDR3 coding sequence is TGCAGTGCTAGAGAAGTCTCTGTGAACACTGAAGCTTTCTTT.

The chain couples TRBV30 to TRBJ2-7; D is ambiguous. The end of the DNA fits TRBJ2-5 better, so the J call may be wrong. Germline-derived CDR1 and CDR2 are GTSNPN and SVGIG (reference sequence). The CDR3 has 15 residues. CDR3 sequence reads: CAWSVRLISEETQYF. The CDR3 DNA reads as TGTGCCTGGAGTGTAAGGCTCATATCGGAGGAGACCCAGTACTTC.

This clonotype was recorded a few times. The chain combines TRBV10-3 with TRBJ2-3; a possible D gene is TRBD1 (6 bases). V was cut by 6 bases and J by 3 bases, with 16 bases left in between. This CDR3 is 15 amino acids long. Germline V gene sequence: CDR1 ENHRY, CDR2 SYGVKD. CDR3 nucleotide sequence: TGTGCCATCAGCGGAAAGAGGACAGTTACAGATACGCAGTATTTT. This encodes CAISGKRTVTDTQYF.

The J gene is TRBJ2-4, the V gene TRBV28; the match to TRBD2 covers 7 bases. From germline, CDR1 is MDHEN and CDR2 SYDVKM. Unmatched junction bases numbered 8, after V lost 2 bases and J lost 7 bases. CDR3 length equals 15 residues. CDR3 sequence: CASSLPGLGGNIQYF. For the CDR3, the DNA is TGTGCCAGCAGTTTACCAGGGCTGGGAGGGAACATTCAGTACTTC.

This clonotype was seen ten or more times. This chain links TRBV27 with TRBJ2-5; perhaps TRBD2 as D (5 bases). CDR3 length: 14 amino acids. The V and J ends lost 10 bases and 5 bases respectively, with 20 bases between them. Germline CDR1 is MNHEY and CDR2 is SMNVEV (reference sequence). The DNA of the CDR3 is TGTGCCACCGGCACCTACCGGGGTGGCGAGACCCAGTACTTC. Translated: CATGTYRGGETQYF.

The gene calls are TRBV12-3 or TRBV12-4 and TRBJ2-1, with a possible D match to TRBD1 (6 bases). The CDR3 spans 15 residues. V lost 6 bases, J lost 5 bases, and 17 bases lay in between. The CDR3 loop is CASRDITGYNNEQFF. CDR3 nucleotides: TGTGCCAGCAGGGATATCACAGGGTACAACAATGAGCAGTTCTTC.

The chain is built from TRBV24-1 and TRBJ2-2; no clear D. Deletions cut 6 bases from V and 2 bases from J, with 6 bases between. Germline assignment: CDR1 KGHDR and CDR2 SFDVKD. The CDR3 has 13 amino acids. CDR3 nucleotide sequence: TGTGCCACCAGTTCCGATAACACCGGGGAGCTGTTTTTT. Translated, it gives CATSSDNTGELFF.

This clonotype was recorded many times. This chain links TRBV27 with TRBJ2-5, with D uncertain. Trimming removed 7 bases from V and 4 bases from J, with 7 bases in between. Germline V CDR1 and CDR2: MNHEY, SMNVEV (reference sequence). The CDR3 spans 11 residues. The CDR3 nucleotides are TGTGCCAGCATGCTGGGAGAGACCCAGTACTTC. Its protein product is CASMLGETQYF.

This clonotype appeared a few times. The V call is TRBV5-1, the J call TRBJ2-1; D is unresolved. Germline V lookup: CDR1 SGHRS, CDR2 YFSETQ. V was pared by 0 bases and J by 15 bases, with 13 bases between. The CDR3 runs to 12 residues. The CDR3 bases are TGCGCCAGCAGCTTGGTTGGTAGCAACCTGTTCTTC. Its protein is CASSLVGSNLFF.

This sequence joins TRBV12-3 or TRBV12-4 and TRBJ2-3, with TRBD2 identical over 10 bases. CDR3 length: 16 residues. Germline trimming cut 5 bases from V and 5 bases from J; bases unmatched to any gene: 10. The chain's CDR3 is CASSVTSGRSQDTQYF. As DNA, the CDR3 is TGTGCCAGCAGTGTGACTAGCGGGCGGTCGCAAGATACGCAGTATTTT.

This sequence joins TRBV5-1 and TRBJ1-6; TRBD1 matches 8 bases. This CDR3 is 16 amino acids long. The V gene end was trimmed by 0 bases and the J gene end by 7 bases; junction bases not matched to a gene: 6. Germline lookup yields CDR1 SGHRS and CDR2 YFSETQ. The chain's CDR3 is CASSLEITGGNSPLHF. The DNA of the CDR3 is TGCGCCAGCAGCTTGGAAATCACAGGGGGAAATTCACCCCTCCACTTT.

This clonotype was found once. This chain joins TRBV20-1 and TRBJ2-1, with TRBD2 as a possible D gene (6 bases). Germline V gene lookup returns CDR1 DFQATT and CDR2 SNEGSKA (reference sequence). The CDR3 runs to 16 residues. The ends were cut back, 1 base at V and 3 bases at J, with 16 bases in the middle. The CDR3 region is CSARGIRDSIYNEQFF. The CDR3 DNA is TGCAGTGCTAGAGGGATCCGGGACTCCATCTACAATGAGCAGTTCTTC.

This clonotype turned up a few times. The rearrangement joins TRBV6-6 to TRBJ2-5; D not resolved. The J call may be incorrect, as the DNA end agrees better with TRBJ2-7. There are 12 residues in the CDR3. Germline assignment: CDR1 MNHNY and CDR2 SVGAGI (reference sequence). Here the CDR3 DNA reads TGTGCCAGCAGTTACTTTGGCACCGAGCAGTACTTC. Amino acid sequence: CASSYFGTEQYF.

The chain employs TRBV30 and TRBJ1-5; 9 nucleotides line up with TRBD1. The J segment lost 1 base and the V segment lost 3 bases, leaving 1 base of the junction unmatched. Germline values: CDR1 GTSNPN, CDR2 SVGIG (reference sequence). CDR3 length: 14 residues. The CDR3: CAWRQGASNQPQHF. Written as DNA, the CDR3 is TGTGCCTGGAGACAGGGGGCGAGCAATCAGCCCCAGCATTTT.

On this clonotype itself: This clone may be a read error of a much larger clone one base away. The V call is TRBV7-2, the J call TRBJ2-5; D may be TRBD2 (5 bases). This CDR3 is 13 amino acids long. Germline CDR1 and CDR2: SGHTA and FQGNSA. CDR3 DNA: TGTGCCAGCAGCTTATTCGGGATAGAGACCCTGTACTTC. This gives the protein CASSLFGIETLYF. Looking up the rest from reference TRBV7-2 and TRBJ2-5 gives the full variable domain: GAGVSQSPSNKVTEKGKDVELRCDPISGHTALYWYRQSLGQGLEFLIYFQGNSAPDKSGLPSDRFSAERTGGSVSTLTIQRTQQEDSAVYLCASSLFGIETLYFGPGTRLLVL.

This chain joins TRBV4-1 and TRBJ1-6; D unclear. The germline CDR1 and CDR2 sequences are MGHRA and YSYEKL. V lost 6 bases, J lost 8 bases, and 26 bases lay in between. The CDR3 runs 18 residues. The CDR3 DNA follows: TGCGCCAGCAGTCCGGTGTTCGGCGGGTTCTTGTCGGATTCACCCCTCCACTTT. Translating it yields CASSPVFGGFLSDSPLHF.

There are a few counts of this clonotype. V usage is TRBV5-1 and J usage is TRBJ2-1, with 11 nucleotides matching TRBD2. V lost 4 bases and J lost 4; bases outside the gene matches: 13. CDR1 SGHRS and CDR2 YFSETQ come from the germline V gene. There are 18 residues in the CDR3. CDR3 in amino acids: CASSALTSGGNRYNEQFF. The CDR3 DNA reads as TGCGCCAGCAGCGCCCTCACTAGCGGGGGAAACCGGTACAATGAGCAGTTCTTC. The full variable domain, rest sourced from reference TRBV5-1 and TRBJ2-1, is KAGVTQTPRYLIKTRGQQVTLSCSPISGHRSVSWYQQTPGQGLQFLFEYFSETQRNKGNFPGRFSGRQFSNSRSEMNVSTLELGDSALYLCASSALTSGGNRYNEQFFGPGTRLTVL.

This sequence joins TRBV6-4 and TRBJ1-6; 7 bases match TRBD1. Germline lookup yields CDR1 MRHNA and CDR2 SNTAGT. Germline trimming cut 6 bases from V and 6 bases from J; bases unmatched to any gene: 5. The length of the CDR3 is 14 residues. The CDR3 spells CASSRDSSNSPLHF. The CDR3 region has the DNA TGTGCCAGCAGCAGGGACAGCTCTAATTCACCCCTCCACTTT.

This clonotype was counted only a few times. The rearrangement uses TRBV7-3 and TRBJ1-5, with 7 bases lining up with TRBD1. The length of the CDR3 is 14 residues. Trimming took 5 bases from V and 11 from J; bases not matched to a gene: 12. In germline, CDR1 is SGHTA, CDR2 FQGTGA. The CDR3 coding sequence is TGTGCCAGCAGCCCAGAACAGGGGAAGGATTCCCAGCATTTT. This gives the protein CASSPEQGKDSQHF. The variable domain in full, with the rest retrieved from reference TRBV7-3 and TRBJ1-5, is GAGVSQTPSNKVTEKGKYVELRCDPISGHTALYWYRQSLGQGPEFLIYFQGTGAADDSGLPNDRFFAVRPEGSVSTLKIQRTERGDSAVYLCASSPEQGKDSQHFGDGTRLSIL.

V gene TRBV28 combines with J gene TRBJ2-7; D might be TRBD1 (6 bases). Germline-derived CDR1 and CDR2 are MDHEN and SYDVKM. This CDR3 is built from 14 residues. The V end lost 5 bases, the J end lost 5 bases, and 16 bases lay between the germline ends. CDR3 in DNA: TGTGCCAGCAGTCCGTACAGGGTGGAGGACGAGCAGTACTTC. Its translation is CASSPYRVEDEQYF.